This TCR beta chain emerged from a study of T cells in localized non-small cell lung cancer. General observations from the study: Among blood samples, higher T cell density accompanied longer overall survival. Exceeding tumor, uninvolved adjacent lung had the highest T cell clonality. Tumor samples were not multi-region, leaving intratumor heterogeneity unexcluded.

Concerning this clone itself: Its specificity is unknown.

Using immunoSEQ multiplex PCR, the repertoire was profiled, and TCRdb retains in-frame clones only, with some absent. The sample consists of over 45,000 clones, roughly 80% of them appearing once. CDR1 is LNHDA, CDR2 SQIVND, per germline (reference sequence). Deletions cut 7 bases from V and 0 bases from J, with 9 bases between. The CDR3 extends over 13 amino acids. J is TRBJ1-1 and V is TRBV19; D is undetermined. Source: peripheral blood, taken before any cancer treatment. The sequence was obtained from a man aged 40 to 70 with stage I squamous cell lung carcinoma. Here the CDR3 reads CASTALLNTEAFF. CDR3 sequence (DNA): TGTGCCAGTACTGCACTCCTGAACACTGAAGCTTTCTTT.